Presented here are 27 T cell receptor beta chains from one specimen sequenced in a study of blood T cell repertoires in COVID-19. This table comes from immunoSEQ multiplex PCR, and its TCRdb copy is limited to in-frame clones, with some not included. Among fewer than 85,000 clones listed, around 90% were seen once. The sample comprised peripheral blood. These TCRs come from a human donor in a cohort sampled during active COVID-19.

The rearrangement links TRBV6-4 to TRBJ1-6; 8 bases agree with TRBD1. The CDR3 runs to 18 residues. The germline CDR1 and CDR2 sequences are MRHNA and SNTAGT. With V trimmed by 5 bases and J by 10 bases, 19 bases remained unmatched. The CDR3 DNA reads TGTGCCAGCAGTCGGGAATTAGGACAGGGCTTGAGTTGGTCACCCCTCCACTTT. Protein: CASSRELGQGLSWSPLHF.

The chain joins TRBV5-1 to TRBJ2-1, with D possibly matching TRBD2 (6 bases). The CDR3 is 21 residues long. Germline CDR1 SGHRS, CDR2 YFSETQ. V lost 4 bases to trimming and J lost 0 bases, with 29 bases between them. The chain's CDR3 is CASSPSRGEIHRPSSYNEQFF. CDR3 sequence (DNA): TGCGCCAGCAGCCCCTCGCGGGGAGAAATCCACCGACCCAGCTCCTACAATGAGCAGTTCTTC.

V gene TRBV6-5 combines with J gene TRBJ2-7; 9 nucleotides match TRBD1. The CDR3 runs to 15 residues. Germline V gene data show CDR1 as MNHEY and CDR2 as SVGAGI. Trimming cost V 6 bases and J 5 bases; bases outside gene matches: 11. The CDR3 region has the DNA TGTGCCAGCAGCCCCCATAGGACAGGGGTGAACGAGCAGTACTTC. It encodes CASSPHRTGVNEQYF.

The V call is TRBV28, the J call TRBJ2-3; D uncertain. The CDR3 spans 16 residues. Germline values: CDR1 MDHEN, CDR2 SYDVKM. V lost 1 base and J 0 bases, leaving 11 bases between the germline ends. The CDR3 sequence is CASSLLEKTSTDTQYF. DNA for the CDR3: TGTGCCAGCAGTTTATTGGAGAAAACTAGCACAGATACGCAGTATTTT. Full variable domain (remainder filled in from reference TRBV28 and TRBJ2-3): DVKVTQSSRYLVKRTGEKVFLECVQDMDHENMFWYRQDPGLGLRLIYFSYDVKMKEKGDIPEGYSVSREKKERFSLILESASTNQTSMYLCASSLLEKTSTDTQYFGPGTRLTVL.

The V call is TRBV6-6, the J call TRBJ1-4; D may be TRBD1 (5 bases). CDR3 length: 16 residues. The V gene's germline CDR1 is MNHNY and CDR2 SVGAGI (reference sequence). Trimming took off 2 bases at V and 0 bases at J, with 10 bases between the two ends. The chain's CDR3 is CASSYLRDSTNEKLFF. Written as DNA, the CDR3 is TGTGCCAGCAGTTACCTCAGGGATTCAACTAATGAAAAACTGTTTTTT.

This clone was found a few times. The sample contains more than one DNA sequence encoding this CDR3. V gene TRBV5-4 combines with J gene TRBJ2-1; no firm D call. Trimming shortened V by 1 base and J by 3 bases, and 14 bases separated the two germline ends. The germline V gene has CDR1 SGHNT and CDR2 YYREEE (reference sequence). The CDR3 runs 16 residues. The CDR3 sequence is CASSLPRTGGYNEQFF. In nucleotides, the CDR3 is TGTGCCAGCAGCTTGCCTCGTACTGGCGGCTACAATGAGCAGTTCTTC.

The chain is built from TRBV6-5 and TRBJ1-1; D is uncertain. With 0 bases removed from V and 7 bases from J, the gap between germline ends came to 9 bases. Germline assignment: CDR1 MNHEY and CDR2 SVGAGI. The CDR3 contains 13 residues. This chain's CDR3 is CASSYSMGSEAFF. The CDR3 bases are TGTGCCAGCAGTTACTCGATGGGCAGTGAAGCTTTCTTT.

This clone was detected only a few times. The chain joins TRBV6-6 to TRBJ1-1, with D tentatively TRBD1 (6 bases). V was trimmed by 3 bases and J by 0 bases, leaving 11 bases between them. CDR3 length: 15 amino acids. Germline CDR1 MNHNY, CDR2 SVGAGI (reference sequence). The CDR3 nucleotides read TGTGCCAGCAGTTATTCCGGGACACTGAACACTGAAGCTTTCTTT. Translating gives CASSYSGTLNTEAFF.

The chain links TRBV5-1 to TRBJ1-2, with a weak D call TRBD1 (5 bases). Trimming shortened V by 0 bases and J by 0 bases, and 9 bases separated the two germline ends. CDR3 size: 15 residues. The germline V gene encodes CDR1 SGHRS and CDR2 YFSETQ. The CDR3 bases are TGCGCCAGCAGCTTGGGGGGCCCCGCTAACTATGGCTACACCTTC. Translated: CASSLGGPANYGYTF.

This chain joins TRBV29-1 and TRBJ2-7; 14 bases agree with TRBD2. Germline V gene lookup returns CDR1 SQVTM and CDR2 ANQGSEA. The ends lost 6 bases at V and 2 bases at J; junction bases unmatched: 6. The CDR3 is 15 residues long. The CDR3 bases are TGCAGCGTAATCGGACTAGCGGGGGGTACCTACGAGCAGTACTTC. Translated: CSVIGLAGGTYEQYF.

This chain uses TRBV4-1 with TRBJ1-2; D gene ambiguous. Germline V gives CDR1 MGHRA, CDR2 YSYEKL. The CDR3 loop spans 13 amino acids. V lost 0 bases and J 5 bases, leaving 7 bases between the germline ends. CDR3 coding DNA: TGCGCCAGCAGCCAAGATGAGAAGTATGGCTACACCTTC. Translation: CASSQDEKYGYTF.

CDR3 sequence reads: CASSFGDRGPIYGYTF. DNA for the CDR3: TGTGCCAGCAGTTTTGGGGACAGGGGGCCTATCTATGGCTACACCTTC. The rearrangement joins TRBV27 to TRBJ1-2, with 12 bases aligning to TRBD1. Trimming removed 3 bases from V and 4 bases from J; junction bases left unmatched: 6. Per germline, CDR1 MNHEY and CDR2 SMNVEV (reference sequence). The CDR3 has 16 amino acids.

In this sample, this clone turned up once. The chain couples TRBV9 to TRBJ2-5; TRBD2 aligns across 7 bases. Per germline, CDR1 SGDLS and CDR2 YYNGEE. Unmatched junction bases numbered 5, after V lost 4 bases and J lost 2 bases. The CDR3 loop spans 14 amino acids. As DNA, the CDR3 is TGTGCCAGCAGCCATGGACTAGTTCAAGAGACCCAGTACTTC. Translation: CASSHGLVQETQYF.

This chain joins TRBV6-5 and TRBJ1-4; the D gene is possibly TRBD1 (5 bases). Germline lookup yields CDR1 MNHEY and CDR2 SVGAGI. V was pared by 4 bases and J by 7 bases, with 19 bases between. The CDR3 is made up of 16 amino acids. The DNA of the CDR3 is TGTGCCAGCAGTTCGGGGGACGGCGGTGGGAGTGAAAAACTGTTTTTT. This encodes CASSSGDGGGSEKLFF.

The chain employs TRBV30 and TRBJ1-1; D possibly corresponds to TRBD1 (6 bases). CDR1 is GTSNPN and CDR2 is SVGIG in the germline V gene (reference sequence). V lost 0 bases to trimming and J lost 4 bases, with 9 bases between them. The CDR3 sequence is 13 residues long. The CDR3 loop is CAWSVQGTTEAFF. The CDR3, as DNA: TGTGCCTGGAGTGTACAGGGAACCACTGAAGCTTTCTTT.

This sequence joins TRBV5-4 and TRBJ1-4; no clear D. V gave up 2 bases and J gave up 1 base, with 6 bases separating them. The CDR3 contains 14 residues. Germline V gene data show CDR1 as SGHNT and CDR2 as YYREEE (reference sequence). CDR3 DNA sequence: TGTGCCAGCAGCTTCTCGGGAACTAATGAAAAACTGTTTTTT. Translation gives CASSFSGTNEKLFF.

CDR3 nucleotide sequence: TGCGCCAGCAGCTTGGCGGAGACCCAGTACTTC. Its translation: CASSLAETQYF. The chain is built from TRBV5-1 and TRBJ2-5; D unclear. The CDR3 sequence is 11 residues long. Germline values: CDR1 SGHRS, CDR2 YFSETQ. Deletions cut 0 bases from V and 5 bases from J, with 2 bases between.

CDR3 protein: CSVEEGTGKLFF. CDR3 nucleotides: TGCAGCGTTGAAGAGGGTACGGGAAAACTGTTTTTT. V is TRBV29-1 and J is TRBJ1-4; D is undetermined. Germline CDR1 SQVTM, CDR2 ANQGSEA. The CDR3 extends over 12 amino acids. V was cut by 0 bases and J by 10 bases, with 9 bases left in between.

The V and J genes are TRBV29-1 and TRBJ2-1; 15 bases line up with TRBD2. V lost 0 bases to trimming and J lost 0 bases; unmatched junction nucleotides: 3. Germline V gene data show CDR1 as SQVTM and CDR2 as ANQGSEA. The length of the CDR3 is 18 residues. The CDR3 region has the DNA TGCAGCGTTGAAGACGGGACTAGCGGGGGGCGCTCCTACAATGAGCAGTTCTTC. Its translation: CSVEDGTSGGRSYNEQFF.

The sample holds one count of this clone. CDR3 in amino acids: CAWRTGQPIATNEKLFF. DNA of the CDR3: TGTGCCTGGAGGACAGGACAGCCCATTGCAACTAATGAAAAACTGTTTTTT. The chain joins TRBV30 to TRBJ1-4, with a possible D match to TRBD1 (6 bases). Trimming shortened V by 3 bases and J by 0 bases, and 17 bases separated the two germline ends. The CDR3 contains 17 residues. Per germline, CDR1 GTSNPN and CDR2 SVGIG (reference sequence).

This clone was observed a single time. This rearrangement joins TRBV5-1 to TRBJ2-5; TRBD1 matches at 11 bases. CDR1 is SGHRS and CDR2 is YFSETQ in the germline V gene. V shed 6 bases and J 6 bases; nucleotides not matched to a gene: 7. The CDR3 runs to 14 residues. The CDR3 nucleotides are TGCGCCAGCACGCGGACAGGGGGCGCAAAGACCCAGTACTTC. Protein: CASTRTGGAKTQYF. The whole variable domain, filled in from reference TRBV5-1 and TRBJ2-5, reads KAGVTQTPRYLIKTRGQQVTLSCSPISGHRSVSWYQQTPGQGLQFLFEYFSETQRNKGNFPGRFSGRQFSNSRSEMNVSTLELGDSALYLCASTRTGGAKTQYFGPGTRLLVL.

This rearrangement joins TRBV14 to TRBJ2-7; D gene ambiguous. Germline V gene data show CDR1 as SGHDN and CDR2 as FVKESK. The V and J ends lost 0 bases and 3 bases respectively, with 6 bases between them. The CDR3 sequence is 13 residues long. CDR3 loop: CASSQEQYYEQYF. CDR3 in DNA: TGTGCCAGCAGCCAAGAACAGTACTACGAGCAGTACTTC.

The chain carries TRBV19 and TRBJ2-5; 8 nucleotides agree with TRBD2. V lost 4 bases to trimming and J lost 2 bases; unmatched junction nucleotides: 6. Germline CDR1 is LNHDA and CDR2 is SQIVND (reference sequence). The CDR3 runs 15 residues. DNA of the CDR3: TGTGCCAGTAGTAGAGTTAGCGGGAATCAAGAGACCCAGTACTTC. Its translation is CASSRVSGNQETQYF.

The chain has TRBV11-1 and TRBJ1-3; tentatively, D is TRBD1 (5 bases). Trimming pared 5 bases from V and 4 bases from J, leaving 18 bases between. The CDR3 consists of 16 residues. Per the germline V gene, CDR1 is SGHAT and CDR2 is FQDESV (reference sequence). The CDR3 sequence: CASSLTRDSTGNTIYF. The CDR3, as DNA: TGTGCCAGCAGCCTAACAAGAGACAGTACGGGAAACACCATATATTTT.

V usage is TRBV30 and J usage is TRBJ1-1; D remains ambiguous. This CDR3 spans 12 amino acids. Germline V lookup: CDR1 GTSNPN, CDR2 SVGIG (reference sequence). The V end lost 0 bases, the J end lost 5 bases, and 7 bases lay between the germline ends. The CDR3 reads CAWSVRGTEAFF. The CDR3 DNA reads as TGTGCCTGGAGTGTACGGGGAACTGAAGCTTTCTTT.

The chain joins TRBV2 to TRBJ2-7, with 10 bases lining up with TRBD2. The junction had 4 bases not matched to a gene; V was cut back by 4 bases and J by 4 bases. Looked up from germline, CDR1 is SNHLY and CDR2 is FYNNEI. This CDR3 has 14 amino acids. The CDR3 coding sequence is TGTGCCAGCAGTGCTTTAGCGGGAGGTTACGAGCAGTACTTC. Residues: CASSALAGGYEQYF.

This sequence joins TRBV27 and TRBJ1-1; tentatively, D is TRBD1 (5 bases). Germline V gene lookup returns CDR1 MNHEY and CDR2 SMNVEV (reference sequence). V lost 4 bases and J 1 base, leaving 16 bases between the germline ends. This CDR3 has 16 residues. The CDR3 sequence: CASSSMVGGRNTEAFF. The CDR3 DNA reads as TGTGCCAGCAGTTCAATGGTCGGGGGGAGGAACACTGAAGCTTTCTTT.